This TCR beta chain was profiled in a study of cytomegalovirus exposure and HLA in healthy donors (dated by TCRdb to 2016 to 2017). Turning to the overall study: An earlier analysis of fewer than 750 of the donors reported roughly 300 Gb of sequence data and 95 million to 120 million unique TCR beta sequences obtained from 150 million to 200 million T cells. On average, around 230,000 unique TCR beta nucleotide sequences were sequenced per donor among a few hundred genotyped donors of the cohort, with roughly a sixth of those sequences being non-productive. Genome-wide SNP genotypes for about three fifths of the roughly 670 donors were used in a later genetic analysis, which treated that subset as a discovery cohort. In an earlier analysis of 500 to 650 of the donors, high-throughput TCR beta sequencing was used to judge whether each TCR beta V gene segment behaved as functional or pseudogenic. A later analysis re-analyzed previously published TCR beta repertoires from 600 to 850 donors and added high-resolution HLA genotyping to study TCR occurrence patterns. Of the approximately 400 genotyped donors, around 81% fell in the genetic ancestry cluster associated with self-reported Caucasian donors. Typing coverage varied by locus: roughly 620-640 donors for A, B, C, DRB1 and DQB1; roughly 520 for DQA1; 606 for DPA1; 450 to 480 for DPB1. About 330 gigabases of sequencing data and 75 million to 85 million unique TCR sequences made up an early release that covered 640 HLA-typed donors. Class I and class II HLA loci were covered by the typing at four-digit resolution. Donor age, sex, ethnicity and CMV serostatus were compiled together with the repertoire data. All discovery cohort repertoires had been generated on a single sequencing platform. In the later analysis, no new phenotypic data were used to find candidate immune exposures; instead, reliance was placed on TCR beta sequences and their occurrence across donors. The study combined high-throughput TCR immunosequencing, statistical association of individual TCRs with disease status, and machine learning to predict cytomegalovirus infection status. The T cell repertoires of 666 subjects were profiled by immunosequencing and related to cytomegalovirus serostatus. The study aimed to test whether signatures of past pathogen exposure could be identified by cataloging public T cell receptors. A separate validation cohort of more than 100 different subjects was used in addition to the roughly 670-subject first cohort. A handful of DR-DQ haplotypes were handled as single units for association and clustering because linkage in the cohort was strong. The paper as a whole reports these results and caveats: Strong co-occurrence of HLA alleles, especially DR and DQ, made assigning TCR associations to individual alleles difficult. V-gene and J-gene trimming of TCR beta chains was associated with a missense DCLRE1C variant in a later genetic analysis, and the association was replicated in an independent cohort. A group of highly shared sequence variants was considered likely to be a technical artifact of the sequencing pipeline. For the cohort, immune exposure information was limited to CMV serostatus. Three of the identified cytomegalovirus-associated TCR beta chains were confirmed in vitro to be specific for cytomegalovirus antigens. Cytomegalovirus status was reported to be diagnosed by the classifier with high specificity and sensitivity in both the original and validation cohorts. Because HLA typing was missing for some donors at each locus, association tests included only the typed subset. Most TCR sequences were observed very rarely across donors, whereas some public TCRs were present in many individuals. At a false discovery rate of 0.05, a later analysis linked about 17,000 TCR beta sequences to specific HLA alleles. Compared with equally common non-associated chains, HLA-associated TCR beta chains in a later analysis were more clonally expanded and had lower generation probabilities. According to a later analysis, TCR association rates differed among HLA loci, with DRB1 alleles showing the most associated TCRs and HLA-C alleles showing the fewest. In a later analysis, several top co-occurrence clusters were reported to appear linked to parvovirus B19, influenza, CMV and Epstein-Barr virus. In a later analysis, most CMV-associated TCR beta chains were found to appear HLA-restricted, with HLA associations seemingly driven largely by CMV exposure. Linkage disequilibrium might explain the correlated functional status among segregating V segments, but an unknown experimental factor could not be ruled out. The study listed 164 TCR beta chains as associated with cytomegalovirus. The presence/absence analyses assumed that sequencing depth was roughly uniform across donors, and that assumption may not be true. Because the 87-base-pair reads could not distinguish some IMGT-functional V segments, including TRBV6-2 and TRBV6-3, those segments were excluded. Because counts were too low, seventeen rarely observed V segments, including chromosome 9 orphons, were excluded from the earlier analysis of several hundred of the donors. A further reported finding was that TCR beta sequences accurately predicted the HLA-A and HLA-B alleles for most subjects in the first cohort. The cohort was sequenced for TCR beta chains only, and without alpha or paired-chain data the features that could be detected were limited. An earlier analysis of approximately 530 of the donors showed that most TCR beta V segments appeared in productive rearrangements either about 87% or about 30% of the time, which broadly matched IMGT annotations. A later genetic analysis reported fewer N-insertions in productive TCRs among donors in an Asian-associated ancestry cluster than the roughly 620-donor mean. The authors suggested that the approach could potentially be generalized to other disease states and immunological phenotypes.

As for this clone: Its antigen is still unknown. Base quality data are lacking; no much larger clone is found one base away.

CDR1 SGHAT and CDR2 FQNNGV were looked up in the germline V gene. Its CDR3 holds 15 amino acids, cysteine through phenylalanine. Here the CDR3 DNA is all that survives: 45 bases in frame from base 1. Unmatched junction bases come to 5, with V trimmed by 4 bases and J by 4 bases. The method behind the library was the immunoSEQ multiplex PCR assay. The multiplex PCR relied on a mix of 60 forward primers for TCR Vbeta segments and 13 reverse primers for TCR Jbeta segments. A multiplex PCR assay on genomic DNA amplified the CDR3 region of rearranged TCR beta genes. On the Illumina HiSeq System, the amplified TCR beta libraries were sequenced as 87-base-pair reads. The original methods were these. In a later analysis, around 80 million unique TCR beta chains were counted across the roughly 670 repertoires, and roughly 10 million of these chains were shared by at least two donors. To remove PCR and sequencing errors, raw reads were error-corrected and collapsed into unique sequences using a nearest-neighbor algorithm that merged closely related sequences. CDR3 sequences were aligned to IMGT reference sequences to assign V, D and J gene segments. Each retained sequence needed at least a six-nucleotide match to both a V gene segment and a J gene segment. A rearrangement counted as productive if the CDR3 had no stop codons and remained in frame with V and J, and every other rearrangement counted as non-productive. Following IMGT convention, CDR3 was defined as the stretch from the second conserved V-encoded cysteine to the conserved J-encoded phenylalanine. The earlier analysis of about 570 of the donors excluded any sequence lacking an unambiguous match to a single V gene segment. In an earlier analysis of 587 of the donors, a V segment was called functional when productive rearrangements were above 56.7%, and segregating when the standard deviation between donors exceeded 5%. A statistical classification framework was built for diagnosing cytomegalovirus status from the catalog of TCR beta chain sequences. A later analysis assigned V and J genes by comparing TCR nucleotide sequences with IMGT/GENE-DB human TR gene sequences. The TCRdist pipeline was used in a later analysis to assign CDR3 sequences and most-parsimonious VDJ recombination scenarios. In a later analysis, every TCR beta chain was defined by the combination of its CDR3 amino acid sequence and its V-gene family, and reads without a unique V-gene family were dropped. As a way to deal with suspected cross-contamination and a sequencing artifact, a later analysis dropped approximately 570 nucleotide sequences that were highly shared and had low generation probability. A later analysis calculated a clonal expansion index for each public chain from normalized within-repertoire ranks of inferred template counts. Generation probabilities in a later analysis came from a VDJ recombination model fitted to out-of-frame rearrangements, and those results were checked against IGoR. A later analysis scored TCR-TCR, TCR-HLA and TCR-CMV co-occurrence with hypergeometric tests, applying a repertoire-size bias correction to TCR pairs. A later analysis estimated false discovery rates by permuting HLA or CMV assignments 20 times. A later analysis grouped co-occurring TCRs with DBSCAN, adding TCRdist sequence similarity when clustering within HLA-allele-positive subsets. Co-occurrence clustering excluded repertoires with fewer than 30,000 or more than 120,000 public chains, plus five with anomalous nucleotide sharing. TCRdb stores this immuneACCESS table with in-frame sequences only. Part of the clones is absent; in the studies checked, under half of the shortfall reflects unresolved V genes, and no reason is known for the rest. V, J and clone size are taken as reported in that table, and D and trimming were inferred from the DNA itself. Counted in this sample were some 250,000 clones; 82% of them appeared once. Around 5% of the sample is in the top ten clones.

The cohort consisted of approximately 670 healthy bone marrow donors. All cohort members were sampled while nominally healthy, although unrecorded immune exposures were likely present. The donor was CMV seropositive and belonged to the group of around 300 seropositive cohort members. A peripheral blood sample was collected from each donor, and TCR beta sequencing was performed on peripheral blood mononuclear cells. Genomic DNA was extracted from the blood cell samples with the Qiagen DNeasy Blood Extraction Kit. Sequencing used PBMCs. The receptor was derived from a woman aged 40-49 years in good health and CMV-seropositive. This chain joins TRBV11-2 to TRBJ2-4; 9 middle bases align to TRBD2. The CDR3 here reads CASSSRGLAKNIQYF. Here is the DNA: TGTGCCAGCAGCTCACGGGGACTAGCTAAAAACATTCAGTACTTC.